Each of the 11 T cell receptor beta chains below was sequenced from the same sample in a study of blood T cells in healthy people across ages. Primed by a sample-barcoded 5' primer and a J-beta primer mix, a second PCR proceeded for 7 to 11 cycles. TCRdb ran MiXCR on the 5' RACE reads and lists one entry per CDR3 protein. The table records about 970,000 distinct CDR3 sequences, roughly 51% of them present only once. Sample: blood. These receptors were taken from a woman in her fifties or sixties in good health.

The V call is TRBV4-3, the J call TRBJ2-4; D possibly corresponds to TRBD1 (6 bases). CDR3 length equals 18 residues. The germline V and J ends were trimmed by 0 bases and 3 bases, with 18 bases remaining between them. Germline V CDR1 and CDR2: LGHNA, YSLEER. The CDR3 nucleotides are TGCGCCAGCAGCCAAGACCCCCCGACAGGAGGCTACAAAAACATTCAGTACTTC. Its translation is CASSQDPPTGGYKNIQYF.

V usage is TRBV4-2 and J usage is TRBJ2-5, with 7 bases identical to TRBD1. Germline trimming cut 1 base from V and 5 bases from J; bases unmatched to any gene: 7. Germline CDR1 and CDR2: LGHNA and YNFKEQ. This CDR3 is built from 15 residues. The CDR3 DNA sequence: TGTGCCAGCAGCCAAGGGGACAGACCAATGGAGACCCAGTACTTC. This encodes CASSQGDRPMETQYF.

The CDR3 nucleotides are TGCAGCGCCGAGGGGCTAGCGGGAGGGATTGATACGCAGTATTTT. Protein: CSAEGLAGGIDTQYF. This chain joins TRBV29-1 and TRBJ2-3; 12 bases are a match to TRBD2. There are 15 residues in the CDR3. Germline V gene data show CDR1 as SQVTM and CDR2 as ANQGSEA. V lost 7 bases, J lost 6 bases, and 11 bases stayed unmatched.

The CDR3 sequence: CSAAPGQGTSEQFF. The CDR3 bases are TGCAGCGCCGCCCCCGGACAGGGGACATCTGAGCAGTTCTTC. The V call is TRBV29-1, the J call TRBJ2-1, with TRBD1 matching 9 bases. Unmatched junction bases numbered 13, after V lost 7 bases and J lost 9 bases. The length of the CDR3 is 14 residues. Looked up from germline, CDR1 is SQVTM and CDR2 is ANQGSEA.

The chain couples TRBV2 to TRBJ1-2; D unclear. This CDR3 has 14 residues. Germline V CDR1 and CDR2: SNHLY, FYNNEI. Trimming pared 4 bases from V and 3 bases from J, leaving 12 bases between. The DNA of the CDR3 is TGTGCCAGCAGTGTTGGTGACGGTCACTATGGCTACACCTTC. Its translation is CASSVGDGHYGYTF.

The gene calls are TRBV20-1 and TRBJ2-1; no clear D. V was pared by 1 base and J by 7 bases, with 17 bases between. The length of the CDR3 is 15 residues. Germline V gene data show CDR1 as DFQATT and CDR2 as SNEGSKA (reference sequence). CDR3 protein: CSARAGPASRNEQFF. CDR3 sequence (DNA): TGCAGTGCTAGAGCTGGCCCTGCTTCGAGAAATGAGCAGTTCTTC.

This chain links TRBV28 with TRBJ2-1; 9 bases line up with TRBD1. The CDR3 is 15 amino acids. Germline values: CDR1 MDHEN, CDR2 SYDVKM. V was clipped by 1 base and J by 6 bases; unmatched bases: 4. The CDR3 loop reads CASSLFRTGVNEQFF. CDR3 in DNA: TGTGCCAGCAGTTTATTCCGGACAGGGGTCAATGAGCAGTTCTTC.

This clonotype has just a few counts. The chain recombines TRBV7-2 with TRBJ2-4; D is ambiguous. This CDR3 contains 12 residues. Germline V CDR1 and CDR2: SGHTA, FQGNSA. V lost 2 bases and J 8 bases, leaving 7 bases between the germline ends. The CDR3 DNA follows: TGTGCCAGCAGCTTATACGGAGACATTCAGTACTTC. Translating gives CASSLYGDIQYF.

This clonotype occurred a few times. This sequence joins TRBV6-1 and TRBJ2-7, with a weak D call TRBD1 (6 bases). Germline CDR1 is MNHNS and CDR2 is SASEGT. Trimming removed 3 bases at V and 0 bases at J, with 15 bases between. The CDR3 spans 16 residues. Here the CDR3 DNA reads TGTGCCAGCAGTGACGAGCGGCAGGGGAGCTCCTACGAGCAGTACTTC. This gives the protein CASSDERQGSSYEQYF.

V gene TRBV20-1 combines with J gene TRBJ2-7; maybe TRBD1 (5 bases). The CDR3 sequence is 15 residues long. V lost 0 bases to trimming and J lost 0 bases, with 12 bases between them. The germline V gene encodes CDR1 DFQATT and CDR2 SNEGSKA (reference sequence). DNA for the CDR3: TGCAGTGCTAGAGATCTTAGGGGTAGCTCCTACGAGCAGTACTTC. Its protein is CSARDLRGSSYEQYF.

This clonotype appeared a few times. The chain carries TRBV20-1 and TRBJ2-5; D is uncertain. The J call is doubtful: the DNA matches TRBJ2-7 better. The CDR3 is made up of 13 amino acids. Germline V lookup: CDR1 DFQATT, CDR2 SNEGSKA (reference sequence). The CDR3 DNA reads TGCAGTGTTTTCCGGGCGGCGCCTAACGAGCAGTACTTC. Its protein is CSVFRAAPNEQYF.